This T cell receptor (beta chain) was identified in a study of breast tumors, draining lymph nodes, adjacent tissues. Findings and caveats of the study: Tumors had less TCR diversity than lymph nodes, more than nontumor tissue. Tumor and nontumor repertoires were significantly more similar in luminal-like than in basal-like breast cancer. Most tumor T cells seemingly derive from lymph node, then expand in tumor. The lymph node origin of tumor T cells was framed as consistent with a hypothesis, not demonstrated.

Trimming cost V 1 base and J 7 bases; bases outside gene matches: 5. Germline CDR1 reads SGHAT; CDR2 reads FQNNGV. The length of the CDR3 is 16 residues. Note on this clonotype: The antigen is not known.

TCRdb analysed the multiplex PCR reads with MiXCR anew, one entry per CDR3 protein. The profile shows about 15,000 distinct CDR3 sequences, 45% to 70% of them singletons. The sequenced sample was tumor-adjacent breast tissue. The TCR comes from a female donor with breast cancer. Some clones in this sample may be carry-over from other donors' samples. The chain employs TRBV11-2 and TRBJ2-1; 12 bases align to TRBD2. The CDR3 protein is CASSLASSGRGNEQFF. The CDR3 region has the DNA TGTGCCAGCAGCTTAGCATCTAGCGGGAGGGGTAATGAGCAGTTCTTC.